One sample yielded the 25 T cell receptor beta chains listed below, sequenced in a study of neurological immune-mediated disorders (dated by TCRdb to between 2018 and 2020). The method was 5' RACE. Instrument used: Illumina HiSeq 2500. The public reads were run again by TCRdb, first through fastp at Q25 and then through MiXCR, and only productive beta chains were kept. Each CDR3 protein gets just one entry, which takes the most common genes and DNA from the rows behind it. The sample includes 65,000 to 90,000 distinct CDR3 sequences, with under 13% observed a single time. The top ten clones comprise more than 1.5% of the sample. The sample was PBMCs. These TCRs come from a middle-aged man in good health.

This clonotype occurred many times. The J gene is TRBJ2-1, the V gene TRBV7-2; the D is unclear. The length of the CDR3 is 15 residues. Germline V gene data show CDR1 as SGHTA and CDR2 as FQGNSA. V gave up 5 bases and J gave up 0 bases, with 11 bases separating them. The CDR3 sequence is CASSGSGRSYNEQFF. The CDR3, as DNA: TGTGCCAGCAGCGGATCAGGACGCTCCTACAATGAGCAGTTCTTC.

The V call is TRBV7-9, the J call TRBJ2-1; TRBD1 agrees at 9 bases. This CDR3 is 17 amino acids long. V was pared by 6 bases and J by 0 bases, with 9 bases of the junction left unmatched. Germline CDR1 and CDR2: SEHNR and FQNEAQ (reference sequence). The CDR3 loop reads CASSRGQGRGSYNEQFF. The CDR3 DNA sequence: TGTGCCAGCAGTAGGGGACAGGGAAGGGGCTCCTACAATGAGCAGTTCTTC.

This clonotype was observed at least ten times. V usage is TRBV5-1 and J usage is TRBJ2-5, with D uncertain. In germline, CDR1 is SGHRS, CDR2 YFSETQ. The CDR3 is made up of 14 amino acids. Trimming shortened V by 1 base and J by 1 base, and 8 bases separated the two germline ends. This CDR3 is CASSLNLGQETQYF. The DNA for the CDR3 is TGCGCCAGCAGCTTGAACCTGGGCCAAGAGACCCAGTACTTC.

In this sample, this clonotype turned up many times. This sequence joins TRBV5-1 and TRBJ2-7; 9 nucleotides match TRBD1. Germline V gene lookup returns CDR1 SGHRS and CDR2 YFSETQ. This CDR3 spans 15 amino acids. J lost 1 base, V lost 4 bases, and 6 bases had no gene match. The CDR3 DNA reads as TGCGCCAGCAGCCTGGACAGGGGAAGATCCTACGAGCAGTACTTC. It is translated as CASSLDRGRSYEQYF.

This clonotype showed up many times. This chain connects TRBV6-1 to TRBJ1-5; D remains ambiguous. The CDR3 covers 14 residues. The germline V and J ends were trimmed by 6 bases and 4 bases, with 13 bases remaining between them. In germline, CDR1 is MNHNS, CDR2 SASEGT. CDR3 sequence (DNA): TGTGCCAGCAGCGCGACTACCCTAAATCAGCCCCAGCATTTT. It is translated as CASSATTLNQPQHF.

This clonotype was picked up a small number of times. This rearrangement joins TRBV5-1 to TRBJ2-2, with D perhaps being TRBD1 or TRBD2 (5 bases each). V was cut by 0 bases and J by 1 base, with 10 bases left in between. CDR1 is SGHRS, CDR2 YFSETQ, per germline. The CDR3 consists of 16 residues. This CDR3 reads CASSLAGTVNTGELFF. The CDR3 DNA sequence: TGCGCCAGCAGCTTGGCCGGGACGGTGAACACCGGGGAGCTGTTTTTT.

This clonotype was seen ten or more times. The chain uses TRBV5-1 and TRBJ2-7, with a possible D match to TRBD2 (5 bases). CDR1 and CDR2 (germline): SGHRS, YFSETQ. The CDR3 contains 13 residues. Deletions cut 2 bases from V and 3 bases from J, with 9 bases between. The CDR3 region is CASSFGINYEQYF. The CDR3 nucleotides read TGCGCCAGCAGCTTCGGGATTAACTACGAGCAGTACTTC.

This clonotype has ten or more counts. The chain carries TRBV6-5 and TRBJ2-5; possible D gene TRBD1, 5 bases. The CDR3 covers 14 residues. Trimming removed 2 bases from V and 2 bases from J, with 9 bases in between. CDR1 and CDR2 from the germline V gene are MNHEY and SVGAGI. The chain's CDR3 is CASSYTGVQETQYF. The CDR3, as DNA: TGTGCCAGCAGTTACACAGGAGTTCAAGAGACCCAGTACTTC.

This clonotype has ten or more counts. This chain uses TRBV5-1 with TRBJ2-5; 7 positions match TRBD2. This CDR3 spans 16 amino acids. The J segment lost 6 bases and the V segment lost 4 bases, leaving 15 bases of the junction unmatched. Germline CDR1 SGHRS, CDR2 YFSETQ. The CDR3 protein is CASSVGLGTDIQTQYF. CDR3 coding DNA: TGCGCCAGCAGCGTTGGACTAGGTACGGACATCCAGACCCAGTACTTC. The full variable domain, in which reference TRBV5-1 and TRBJ2-5 provide the parts outside the CDR3, is KAGVTQTPRYLIKTRGQQVTLSCSPISGHRSVSWYQQTPGQGLQFLFEYFSETQRNKGNFPGRFSGRQFSNSRSEMNVSTLELGDSALYLCASSVGLGTDIQTQYFGPGTRLLVL.

This clonotype occurred many times. The V and J genes are TRBV7-2 and TRBJ2-7; a weak D match, TRBD1 (7 bases). V shed 5 bases and J shed 0 bases, with 11 bases lying between them. The germline V gene has CDR1 SGHTA and CDR2 FQGNSA. CDR3 size: 14 residues. For the CDR3, the DNA is TGTGCCAGCAGCCCCCAGGGGGGCTCCTACGAGCAGTACTTC. Translating gives CASSPQGGSYEQYF.

This clonotype has ten or more counts. The V and J genes are TRBV28 and TRBJ2-7; the match to TRBD2 covers 9 bases. Germline values: CDR1 MDHEN, CDR2 SYDVKM. This CDR3 is built from 12 residues. The junction had 2 bases not matched to a gene; V was cut back by 5 bases and J by 6 bases. CDR3 sequence: CASSMGLAEQYF. The CDR3 region has the DNA TGTGCCAGCAGTATGGGACTAGCCGAGCAGTACTTC.

Many counts were recorded for this clonotype. The J gene is TRBJ1-1, the V gene TRBV7-6; D call uncertain. Trimming left V 3 bases short and J 0 bases short, with 8 bases between. The CDR3 loop spans 14 amino acids. Germline CDR1 is SGHVS and CDR2 is FNYEAQ. CDR3: CASSFTEMNTEAFF. In DNA form, the CDR3 reads TGTGCCAGCAGCTTTACAGAGATGAACACTGAAGCTTTCTTT.

Many counts were recorded for this clonotype. The chain has TRBV20-1 and TRBJ1-4; D remains unclear. Germline values: CDR1 DFQATT, CDR2 SNEGSKA (reference sequence). V lost 3 bases and J lost 8, with 22 bases in between. There are 16 residues in the CDR3. In nucleotides, the CDR3 is TGCAGTGCTAGTCGAGAAGTGAGGGTATCGGGAGAAAAACTGTTTTTT. Amino acid sequence: CSASREVRVSGEKLFF.

This clonotype was seen many times. The CDR3 DNA is TGTGCCATCATGAGGGAGACATCCCTTTACCTTGGCTACACCTTC. Translating gives CAIMRETSLYLGYTF. V usage is TRBV10-3 and J usage is TRBJ1-2; D is undetermined. V was pared by 7 bases and J by 7 bases, with 22 bases between. Germline loops: CDR1 ENHRY, CDR2 SYGVKD. The CDR3 length is 15 residues.

This clonotype was recorded at least ten times. The chain links TRBV7-2 to TRBJ2-7; D is uncertain. Germline CDR1 SGHTA, CDR2 FQGNSA. CDR3 length equals 13 residues. Trimming shortened V by 2 bases and J by 3 bases, and 8 bases separated the two germline ends. This chain's CDR3 is CASSLKIVYEQYF. The CDR3 coding sequence is TGTGCCAGCAGCTTAAAAATAGTCTACGAGCAGTACTTC.

This clonotype came up many times. The chain uses TRBV5-5 and TRBJ1-1; 8 nucleotides match TRBD1. This CDR3 is 16 amino acids long. The germline V gene encodes CDR1 SGHKS and CDR2 YYEKEE (reference sequence). After removal of 5 bases from V and 0 bases from J, the junction contained 9 bases not matched to a gene. The CDR3: CASSPRAGQVNTEAFF. CDR3 nucleotides: TGTGCCAGCAGTCCACGAGCGGGACAGGTGAACACTGAAGCTTTCTTT. The full variable domain, rest sourced from reference TRBV5-5 and TRBJ1-1, is DAGVTQSPTHLIKTRGQQVTLRCSPISGHKSVSWYQQVLGQGPQFIFQYYEKEERGRGNFPDRFSARQFPNYSSELNVNALLLGDSALYLCASSPRAGQVNTEAFFGQGTRLTVV.

This clonotype was counted many times. The rearrangement links TRBV12-3 or TRBV12-4 to TRBJ1-2; a weak D match, TRBD1 (5 bases). V was trimmed by 6 bases and J by 7 bases, leaving 24 bases between them. The CDR3 sequence is 16 residues long. The CDR3 nucleotides read TGTGCCAGCAGCCCGTTATCGGCAGGGCCCATCGGTGGCTACACCTTC. It is translated as CASSPLSAGPIGGYTF.

This clonotype was counted many times. The rearrangement joins TRBV7-9 to TRBJ2-1; 7 nucleotides line up with TRBD1. Germline assignment: CDR1 SEHNR and CDR2 FQNEAQ (reference sequence). Losses at the gene ends were 7 bases for V and 6 bases for J; bases not matched to a gene: 12. This CDR3 has 15 amino acids. The CDR3 coding sequence is TGTGCCAGCACTCCTCAGGGGGTGGGGGCCAATGAGCAGTTCTTC. This encodes CASTPQGVGANEQFF.

With respect to this clonotype: A much larger clone is a single base away; this may be a read error. The chain couples TRBV6-1 to TRBJ1-3; 8 bases map to TRBD1. The germline V gene has CDR1 MNHNS and CDR2 SASEGT. With 10 bases clipped from V and 5 bases from J, the junction kept 19 bases outside the gene matches. The CDR3 spans 17 residues. In nucleotides, the CDR3 is TGTGCCATTTCGGACAGGGCGCGGTCATGGCGTAGAAACACCATATATTTT. This codes for CAISDRARSWRRNTIYF.

Ten or more counts support this clonotype. The chain combines TRBV5-6 with TRBJ2-3; D not certain. The CDR3 has 15 residues. V was shortened by 0 bases and J by 2 bases, with 10 bases between the two germline ends. The V gene's germline CDR1 is SGHDT and CDR2 YYEEEE. CDR3 amino acids: CASSLGYDFTDTQYF. CDR3 nucleotide sequence: TGTGCCAGCAGCTTGGGATATGATTTCACAGATACGCAGTATTTT.

This clonotype has ten or more counts. The V and J genes are TRBV5-1 and TRBJ1-2; D call uncertain. This CDR3 comprises 14 residues. Germline V lookup: CDR1 SGHRS, CDR2 YFSETQ. Trimming removed 0 bases at V and 2 bases at J, with 8 bases between. The CDR3 here is CASSLEGRNYGYTF. The DNA of the CDR3 is TGCGCCAGCAGCTTGGAAGGACGGAACTATGGCTACACCTTC.

In its sample, this clonotype was seen many times. The chain carries TRBV20-1 and TRBJ1-3; D remains unclear. The V and J ends lost 0 bases and 1 base respectively, with 13 bases between them. Germline loops: CDR1 DFQATT, CDR2 SNEGSKA (reference sequence). CDR3 length equals 16 residues. CDR3 in DNA: TGCAGTGCTAGAGACTACCGGATAGTTTCTGGAAACACCATATATTTT. Protein: CSARDYRIVSGNTIYF.

This clonotype occurred many times. The rearrangement uses TRBV29-1 and TRBJ2-1, with 11 nucleotides matching TRBD1. The CDR3 has 13 residues. CDR1 is SQVTM and CDR2 is ANQGSEA in the germline V gene. This CDR3 reads CSTGTGGYNEQFF. CDR3 bases: TGCAGTACCGGGACAGGGGGGTACAATGAGCAGTTCTTC.

This clonotype was observed many times. V usage is TRBV27 and J usage is TRBJ2-7; TRBD1 agrees at 9 bases. Germline CDR1 and CDR2: MNHEY and SMNVEV (reference sequence). The CDR3 contains 14 residues. With V trimmed by 6 bases and J by 6 bases, 9 bases remained unmatched. CDR3: CASSLRGQGREQYF. The CDR3 region has the DNA TGTGCCAGCAGCCTCCGGGGACAGGGACGCGAGCAGTACTTC.

This clonotype was seen a few times. The chain couples TRBV28 to TRBJ2-3, with TRBD2 matching over 9 bases. The CDR3 consists of 16 residues. CDR1 is MDHEN and CDR2 is SYDVKM in the germline V gene. Unmatched junction bases numbered 12, after V lost 9 bases and J lost 2 bases. The CDR3 loop reads CASNTGAGGVTDTQYF. The DNA for the CDR3 is TGTGCCAGTAACACGGGGGCGGGAGGGGTCACAGATACGCAGTATTTT.